These 2 T cell receptor beta chains originate from one sample sequenced in a study of immune heterogeneity within non-small cell lung tumors (dated by TCRdb to the late 2010s). Genomic DNA was extracted from bulk tumor tissue and used as the TCR template, and approximately 600 ng gDNA was amplified per sample. During surgery, multiple biopsies were taken from each primary tumor and placed as far apart as possible within the tumor mass. The study cohort was described as untreated, and the patients were newly diagnosed NSCLC cases having curative surgery. The run used a HiSeq X Ten. The TCR beta CDR3 region was amplified with a multiplex PCR system whose first round of around 11 cycles used 32 V-gene forward primers and 13 J-gene reverse primers. TCRdb reprocessing: public reads trimmed at Q25 with fastp, clones called with MiXCR, in-frame beta chains kept. Each entry is one CDR3 protein sequence, shown with its most common DNA and genes. The sample includes roughly 2,000 distinct CDR3 sequences, with roughly 25% observed a single time. 7% to 10% of the sample is taken by the ten largest.

The source material was lung tumor tissue. The receptors shown here come from a woman aged 55-70 years with non-small cell lung cancer.

This clonotype was detected only a few times. V usage is TRBV10-3 and J usage is TRBJ2-1; 9 bases line up with TRBD2. Per germline, CDR1 ENHRY and CDR2 SYGVKD. V dropped 6 bases and J dropped 4; count of bases not matched to a gene: 13. This CDR3 contains 17 residues. CDR3 loop: CAIRTRLAEGTYNEQFF. CDR3 DNA: TGTGCCATCAGGACGAGACTAGCGGAGGGGACATACAATGAGCAGTTCTTC.

V is TRBV3-1 and J is TRBJ2-5; D perhaps matches TRBD1 (6 bases). V was clipped by 0 bases and J by 3 bases, with 8 bases between them. This CDR3 spans 14 amino acids. Germline V lookup: CDR1 LGHDT, CDR2 YNNKEL (reference sequence). CDR3 bases: TGTGCCAGCAGCCAAGATACAGGGAAAGAGACCCAGTACTTC. Amino acids: CASSQDTGKETQYF.